The 21 T cell receptor beta chains listed next were all sequenced from one sample in a study of blood T cell repertoires in COVID-19. Libraries were prepared by immunoSEQ multiplex PCR; TCRdb keeps only in-frame clonotypes and omits some of them. The table shows 75,000 or so clones, with approximately 78% occurring only once. Sequencing was carried out using peripheral blood. Every receptor here comes from a man aged 55-75 years with acute or convalescent COVID-19.

This clone was found a few times. V and J are TRBV13 and TRBJ2-1; D not certain. The CDR3 has 13 amino acids. CDR1 is PRHDT and CDR2 is FYEKMQ in the germline V gene (reference sequence). Trimming pared 4 bases from V and 4 bases from J, leaving 8 bases between. In nucleotides, the CDR3 is TGTGCCAGCAGCTCGTCCGGGTACAATGAGCAGTTCTTC. Its translation: CASSSSGYNEQFF. Drawing the rest from reference TRBV13 and TRBJ2-1, the complete variable domain is AAGVIQSPRHLIKEKRETATLKCYPIPRHDTVYWYQQGPGQDPQFLISFYEKMQSDKGSIPDRFSAQQFSDYHSELNMSSLELGDSALYFCASSSSGYNEQFFGPGTRLTVL.

The chain couples TRBV6-5 to TRBJ2-7; 10 nucleotides align to TRBD2. CDR1 and CDR2 (germline): MNHEY, SVGAGI. The V segment lost 5 bases and the J segment 2 bases; nucleotides outside the gene matches: 3. The CDR3 runs to 14 residues. The CDR3 here is CASSRTSGTYEQYF. CDR3 DNA: TGTGCCAGCAGTCGGACTAGCGGTACCTACGAGCAGTACTTC.

To note about this clone: A junction end diverges from the germline sequence, so it may reflect a read error. This chain joins TRBV7-7 and TRBJ1-4, with D tentatively TRBD1 (6 bases). CDR1 is SSHAT and CDR2 is FNYEAQ in the germline V gene (reference sequence). CDR3 length: 15 amino acids. The DNA of the CDR3 is TGTGCTAGCAGCTTACAGGGCGGGGCTAATGAAAAACTGTTTTTT. It codes for CASSLQGGANEKLFF. The whole variable domain, remainder taken from reference TRBV7-7 and TRBJ1-4, is GAGVSQSPRYKVTKRGQDVTLRCDPISSHATLYWYQQALGQGPEFLTYFNYEAQPDKSGLPSDRFSAERPEGSISTLTIQRTEQRDSAMYRCASSLQGGANEKLFFGSGTQLSVL.

V is TRBV5-6 and J is TRBJ2-6, with 8 bases that match TRBD2. With V trimmed by 4 bases and J by 4 bases, 13 bases remained unmatched. Germline V gene lookup returns CDR1 SGHDT and CDR2 YYEEEE. The CDR3 runs to 18 residues. The CDR3 sequence is CASSPPRGAAGGANVLTF. CDR3 DNA sequence: TGTGCCAGCAGCCCACCGCGGGGGGCCGCGGGAGGGGCCAACGTCCTGACTTTC.

This clone has just one count. This rearrangement joins TRBV19 to TRBJ1-1, with a weak D call TRBD1 (6 bases). CDR3 length: 14 residues. V shed 6 bases and J shed 4 bases, with 15 bases lying between them. Germline V lookup: CDR1 LNHDA, CDR2 SQIVND (reference sequence). The CDR3 sequence: CASRSWQGTTEAFF. The CDR3 bases are TGTGCCAGTAGATCTTGGCAGGGGACCACTGAAGCTTTCTTT.

This clone was seen only once. The chain's CDR3 is CASSFGGLGNTIYF. The CDR3 DNA reads TGTGCCAGCAGTTTTGGGGGACTTGGAAACACCATATATTTT. The J gene is TRBJ1-3, the V gene TRBV28, with D tentatively TRBD1 (5 bases). The germline V and J ends were trimmed by 3 bases and 3 bases, with 9 bases remaining between them. The germline V gene encodes CDR1 MDHEN and CDR2 SYDVKM. This CDR3 contains 14 residues.

The chain joins TRBV7-2 to TRBJ1-4, with 7 positions matching TRBD1. From germline, CDR1 is SGHTA and CDR2 FQGNSA. Trimming removed 3 bases from V and 8 bases from J; junction bases left unmatched: 3. This CDR3 is built from 13 residues. The CDR3 sequence: CASSFKGAEKLFF. CDR3 DNA: TGTGCCAGCAGCTTTAAGGGGGCGGAAAAACTGTTTTTT.

This chain joins TRBV3-1 (or the pseudogene TRBV3-2) and TRBJ1-5; D unresolved. V was trimmed by 2 bases and J by 4 bases, leaving 9 bases between them. Looked up from germline, CDR1 is LGHDT and CDR2 is YNNKEL (reference sequence). This CDR3 is 14 amino acids long. In DNA, the CDR3 is TGTGCCAGCAGCCAAAACTTCCTGAATCAGCCCCAGCATTTT. This gives the protein CASSQNFLNQPQHF.

V usage is TRBV28 and J usage is TRBJ2-1; possible D gene TRBD1, 5 bases. With 3 bases removed from V and 15 bases from J, the gap between germline ends came to 12 bases. The V gene's germline CDR1 is MDHEN and CDR2 SYDVKM. The CDR3 loop spans 11 amino acids. CDR3 loop: CASSLKDIVFF. CDR3 coding DNA: TGTGCCAGCAGTTTGAAGGACATCGTGTTCTTC. The full variable domain, its missing parts supplied by reference TRBV28 and TRBJ2-1, is DVKVTQSSRYLVKRTGEKVFLECVQDMDHENMFWYRQDPGLGLRLIYFSYDVKMKEKGDIPEGYSVSREKKERFSLILESASTNQTSMYLCASSLKDIVFFGPGTRLTVL.

This chain joins TRBV19 and TRBJ1-1; maybe TRBD1 (5 bases). Germline V gives CDR1 LNHDA, CDR2 SQIVND (reference sequence). There are 11 residues in the CDR3. Trimming stripped 4 bases from V and 10 bases from J, with 10 bases between. CDR3 in DNA: TGTGCCAGTAGTAGGGCGGGGGTAGCTTTCTTT. Translating it yields CASSRAGVAFF.

This clone showed up just once. V and J are TRBV5-1 and TRBJ2-7; 9 bases are shared with TRBD1. The CDR3 spans 15 residues. After removal of 4 bases from V and 0 bases from J, the junction contained 5 bases not matched to a gene. Germline-derived CDR1 and CDR2 are SGHRS and YFSETQ. CDR3 in DNA: TGCGCCAGCAGCGACCGGGACAGGGACTCCTACGAGCAGTACTTC. Translation: CASSDRDRDSYEQYF.

This chain uses TRBV5-4 with TRBJ1-2; D may be TRBD1 (6 bases). The length of the CDR3 is 13 residues. V lost 0 bases to trimming and J lost 8 bases, with 11 bases between them. From germline, CDR1 is SGHNT and CDR2 YYREEE (reference sequence). In DNA, the CDR3 is TGTGCCAGCAGCTTGGAGACAGGAGAGGGCTACACCTTC. It translates to CASSLETGEGYTF.

This chain connects TRBV6-5 to TRBJ2-7; 7 nucleotides align to TRBD2. This CDR3 is built from 13 residues. CDR1 is MNHEY, CDR2 SVGAGI, per germline. Trimming at V came to 7 bases and at J to 3 bases, leaving 6 bases not matched to a gene. CDR3 sequence (DNA): TGTGCCAGCAAAGCCGGGACTATCTACGAGCAGTACTTC. Protein product: CASKAGTIYEQYF.

This sequence joins TRBV6-6 and TRBJ2-3; D call uncertain. Deletions cut 0 bases from V and 2 bases from J, with 12 bases between. The CDR3 totals 16 residues. CDR1 is MNHNY and CDR2 is SVGAGI in the germline V gene (reference sequence). CDR3 in DNA: TGTGCCAGCAGTTACTCGAGTCAACTCCCCACAGATACGCAGTATTTT. This sequence encodes CASSYSSQLPTDTQYF.

This clone was seen a few times. The rearrangement uses TRBV5-1 and TRBJ1-1; D not resolved. V lost 4 bases to trimming and J lost 1 base, with 17 bases between them. From germline, CDR1 is SGHRS and CDR2 YFSETQ. This CDR3 contains 16 residues. The CDR3 protein is CASSPLGAGTNTEAFF. CDR3 bases: TGCGCCAGCAGCCCCCTCGGCGCAGGTACGAACACTGAAGCTTTCTTT. Variable domain in full (rest from reference TRBV5-1 and TRBJ1-1): KAGVTQTPRYLIKTRGQQVTLSCSPISGHRSVSWYQQTPGQGLQFLFEYFSETQRNKGNFPGRFSGRQFSNSRSEMNVSTLELGDSALYLCASSPLGAGTNTEAFFGQGTRLTVV.

The chain is built from TRBV3-1 (or the pseudogene TRBV3-2) and TRBJ2-1, with 10 bases aligning to TRBD2. The trim removed 0 bases at V and 6 bases at J, leaving 5 bases unmatched. The CDR3 is made up of 16 amino acids. CDR1 is LGHDT and CDR2 is YNNKEL in the germline V gene (reference sequence). In DNA, the CDR3 is TGTGCCAGCAGCCAAGATGCACTAGCGGGACGCAATGAGCAGTTCTTC. Amino acids: CASSQDALAGRNEQFF.

The genes are TRBV3-1 (or the pseudogene TRBV3-2) and TRBJ1-1; D possibly corresponds to TRBD1 (5 bases). The V end was cut by 5 bases, the J end by 7 bases, with 14 bases between. The CDR3 runs to 13 residues. Germline V gene lookup returns CDR1 LGHDT and CDR2 YNNKEL (reference sequence). CDR3 protein: CASSSRVGGEAFF. CDR3 nucleotides: TGTGCCAGCAGCTCCCGCGTGGGGGGTGAAGCTTTCTTT.

This chain links TRBV7-2 with TRBJ1-6; a possible D gene is TRBD1 (5 bases). This CDR3 contains 14 residues. The V gene lost 5 bases and the J gene lost 8 bases, with 13 bases spanning the gap. CDR1 and CDR2 (germline): SGHTA, FQGNSA. The CDR3: CASSNRGGDSPLHF. CDR3 DNA: TGTGCCAGCAGCAACCGGGGGGGAGATTCACCCCTCCACTTT.

The V and J genes are TRBV2 and TRBJ1-2; TRBD1 might be the D (5 bases). CDR3 length: 13 amino acids. Germline loops: CDR1 SNHLY, CDR2 FYNNEI. V was shortened by 4 bases and J by 4 bases, with 10 bases between the two germline ends. The CDR3 spells CASSVMGLYGYTF. For the CDR3, the DNA is TGTGCCAGCAGTGTCATGGGGCTCTATGGCTACACCTTC.

The gene calls are TRBV5-1 and TRBJ2-3, with a weak D call TRBD2 (6 bases). From germline, CDR1 is SGHRS and CDR2 YFSETQ. Trimming shortened V by 3 bases and J by 4 bases, and 12 bases separated the two germline ends. The CDR3 covers 14 residues. CDR3 nucleotide sequence: TGCGCCAGCAGCTCCCGGGGGACCGCAGATACGCAGTATTTT. It translates to CASSSRGTADTQYF. The whole variable domain, remainder taken from reference TRBV5-1 and TRBJ2-3, is KAGVTQTPRYLIKTRGQQVTLSCSPISGHRSVSWYQQTPGQGLQFLFEYFSETQRNKGNFPGRFSGRQFSNSRSEMNVSTLELGDSALYLCASSSRGTADTQYFGPGTRLTVL.

J is TRBJ2-1 and V is TRBV19; D gene unclear. The CDR3 has 14 amino acids. CDR1 LNHDA and CDR2 SQIVND come from the germline V gene (reference sequence). Trimming took off 3 bases at V and 7 bases at J, with 13 bases between the two ends. Here the CDR3 reads CASSMSQAPNEQFF. The CDR3 DNA sequence: TGTGCCAGTAGTATGTCTCAGGCCCCAAATGAGCAGTTCTTC. The variable domain in full, completed from reference TRBV19 and TRBJ2-1, reads DGGITQSPKYLFRKEGQNVTLSCEQNLNHDAMYWYRQDPGQGLRLIYYSQIVNDFQKGDIAEGYSVSREKKESFPLTVTSAQKNPTAFYLCASSMSQAPNEQFFGPGTRLTVL.